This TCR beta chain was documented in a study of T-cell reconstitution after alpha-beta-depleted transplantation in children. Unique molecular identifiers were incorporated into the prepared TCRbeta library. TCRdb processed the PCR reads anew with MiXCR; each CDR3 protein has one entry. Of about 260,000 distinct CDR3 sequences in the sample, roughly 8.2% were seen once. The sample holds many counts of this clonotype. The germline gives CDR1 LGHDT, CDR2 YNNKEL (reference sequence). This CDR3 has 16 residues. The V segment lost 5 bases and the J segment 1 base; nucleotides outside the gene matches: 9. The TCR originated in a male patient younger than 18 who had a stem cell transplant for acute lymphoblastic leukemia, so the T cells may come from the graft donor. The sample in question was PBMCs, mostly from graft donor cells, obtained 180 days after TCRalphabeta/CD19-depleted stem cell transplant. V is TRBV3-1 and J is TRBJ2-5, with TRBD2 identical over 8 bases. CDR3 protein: CASSSPGLGFQETQYF. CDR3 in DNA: TGTGCCAGCAGCTCCCCGGGACTAGGGTTCCAAGAGACCCAGTACTTC.